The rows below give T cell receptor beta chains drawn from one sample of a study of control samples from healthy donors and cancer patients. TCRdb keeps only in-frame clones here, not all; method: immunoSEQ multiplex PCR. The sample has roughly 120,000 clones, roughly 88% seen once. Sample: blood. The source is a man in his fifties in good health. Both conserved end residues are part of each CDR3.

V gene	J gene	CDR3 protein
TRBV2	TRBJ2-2	CASSEQQGVVTGELFF
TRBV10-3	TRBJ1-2	CAISEAGPWGANYGYTF
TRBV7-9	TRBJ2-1	CASDPGTGAEEQFF
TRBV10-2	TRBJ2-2	CASSESGGPGELFF
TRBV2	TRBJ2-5	CASSEGLSVQETQYF
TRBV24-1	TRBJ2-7	CATRNYEQYF
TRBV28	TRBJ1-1	CASSQFEAFF
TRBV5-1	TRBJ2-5	CASSLGDPDQETQYF
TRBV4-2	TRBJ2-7	CASSHSGQGEDEQYF
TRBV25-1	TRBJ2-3	CASTRDRDTDTQYF
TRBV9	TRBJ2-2	CASISDTGELFF
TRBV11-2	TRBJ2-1	CASSPVAGEQFF
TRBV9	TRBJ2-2	CASSAQGGNTGELFF
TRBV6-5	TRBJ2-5	CASSWTARETQYF
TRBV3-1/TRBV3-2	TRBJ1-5	CASSQVADGNQPQHF
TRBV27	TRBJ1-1	CASRLTYVTEAFF
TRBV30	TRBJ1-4	CAGNRDREKLFF
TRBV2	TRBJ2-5	CASKGTQYF
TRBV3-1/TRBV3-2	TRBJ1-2	CASSPRQGGYTF
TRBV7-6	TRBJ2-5	CASSFLAGARETQYF
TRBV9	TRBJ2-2	CASSVLAGEVAGELFF
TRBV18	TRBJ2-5	CASSPEEVGVRKTQYF
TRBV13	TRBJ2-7	CASSFKLAGGYEQYF
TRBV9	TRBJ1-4	CASSAQAANEKLFF
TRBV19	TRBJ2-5	CASQGLPTETQYF
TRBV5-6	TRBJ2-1	CASSLVQGGHNEQFF
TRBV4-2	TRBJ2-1	CASSQEWSGGASYNEQFF
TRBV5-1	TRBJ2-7	CASSPRATGGYDEQYF
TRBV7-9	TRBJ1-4	CASSFREGHSNEKLFF
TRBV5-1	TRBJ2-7	CATWGGTEPYEQYF
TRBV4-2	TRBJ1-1	CASSQEFANTEAFF
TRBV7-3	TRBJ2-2	CASSRQGIGELFF
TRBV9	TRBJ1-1	CASSPTGLTNTEAFF
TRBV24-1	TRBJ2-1	CATISGTGEGHEQFF
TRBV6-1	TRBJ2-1	CASSGEGWNSYNEQFF
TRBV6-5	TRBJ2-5	CASSSQETQYF
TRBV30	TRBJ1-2	CAWSRPPGGYTF
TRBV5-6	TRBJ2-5	CASSRSGSGGGETQYF
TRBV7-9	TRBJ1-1	CASSYITEAFF
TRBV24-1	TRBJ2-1	CATSHPDRGHNEQFF
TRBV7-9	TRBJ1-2	CASTSGGGGYTF
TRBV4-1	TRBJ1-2	CASSPTPGTGYGYTF
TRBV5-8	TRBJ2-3	CASSLRRDTQYF
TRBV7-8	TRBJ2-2	CASSESMSYTGELFF
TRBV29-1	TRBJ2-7	CSVGTESYEQYF
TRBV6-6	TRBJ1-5	CASSYDGNQPQHF
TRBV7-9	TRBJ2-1	CASSLAYTGPNEQFF
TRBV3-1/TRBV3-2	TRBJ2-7	CASSHTTGGLFPASAHEQYF
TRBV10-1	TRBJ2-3	CASSGTSGRTDTQYF
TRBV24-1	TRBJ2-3	CATSDGRTGSVGTDTQYF
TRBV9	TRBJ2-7	CASRYLRAADHVSYEQYF
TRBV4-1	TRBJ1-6	CASRGRGSPLHF
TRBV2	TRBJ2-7	CASKQEASGGYEQYF
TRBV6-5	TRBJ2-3	CASSYSRGPDTQYF